This TCR beta chain was obtained from a study of blood T cell repertoires in COVID-19. Authors' methods: By means of reference gene primer amplification, nucleated cell counts were estimated. Here immunoSEQ multiplex PCR was the method, and the copy in TCRdb shows in-frame clones only, minus some. V and J calls and clone size are given by that table; D and trimming were obtained from the DNA. The table lists fewer than 200,000 clones, approximately 85% of them singletons. CDR1 is SGHAT, CDR2 FQNNGV, per germline. This CDR3 contains 18 residues. V gave up 5 bases and J gave up 0 bases; unmatched junction bases: 12.

The sequence derives from a man aged 55 to 69 who had recovered from COVID-19. Sequencing was carried out using peripheral blood. V gene TRBV11-2 combines with J gene TRBJ1-1, with 10 nucleotides matching TRBD1. This CDR3 is CASSTMRQGANLNTEAFF. The DNA for the CDR3 is TGTGCCAGCAGCACGATGCGACAGGGGGCCAACTTGAACACTGAAGCTTTCTTT.